The present T cell receptor beta chain was sequenced within a study of response to subunit inactivated influenza vaccine. Germline loops: CDR1 LGHNA, CDR2 YSLEER. The CDR3 has 15 amino acids. V was clipped by 3 bases and J by 0 bases, with 9 bases between them. From the RT-PCR reads, TCRdb called clonotypes with MiXCR, one entry per CDR3 protein. The table has under 850,000 distinct CDR3 sequences, roughly 18% seen once. This clonotype was counted ten times or more. The chain employs TRBV4-3 and TRBJ2-1, with a possible D match to TRBD2 (6 bases). Sequencing was performed on PBMCs from blood, taken 5 days after vaccination. The sequence came from a man aged 50-60 years who received an inactivated influenza vaccine. For the CDR3, the DNA is TGCGCCAGCAGCCAGACTAGTGGCTCCTACAATGAGCAGTTCTTC. Its translation is CASSQTSGSYNEQFF.